This TCR beta chain was recorded in a study of T-cell memory formation after mild COVID-19. Study-wide context: The study found TCR clusters largely donor specific.

There are many counts of this clonotype. Its antigen is currently unknown. The study's findings and limits: Contracting clones, day 15 to 85, had balanced CD4/CD8, and later expanders favored CD4+.

5'RACE primed at constant segments yielded TCR alpha and TCR beta cDNA libraries bearing sample barcodes and UMIs. TCRdb re-analysed the 5' RACE reads in MiXCR, keeping a single row per CDR3 protein. The data contain approximately 500,000 distinct CDR3 sequences, 20% to 30% of them singletons. CDR3 length: 15 amino acids. V was cut by 0 bases and J by 2 bases, with 11 bases left in between. In germline, CDR1 is SGHRS, CDR2 YFSETQ. This sequence joins TRBV5-1 and TRBJ2-5; no reliable D call. Sequenced: PBMCs or a T cell subset sorted from them (not recorded which). The sequence derives from an adult woman who had mild COVID-19 (a few samples of this study predate the infection). Cell type and time point are not known. The CDR3 region has the DNA TGCGCCAGCAGCTTGGCACAAAGATCACAAGAGACCCAGTACTTC. Amino acid sequence: CASSLAQRSQETQYF. The variable domain in full, completed from reference TRBV5-1 and TRBJ2-5, reads KAGVTQTPRYLIKTRGQQVTLSCSPISGHRSVSWYQQTPGQGLQFLFEYFSETQRNKGNFPGRFSGRQFSNSRSEMNVSTLELGDSALYLCASSLAQRSQETQYFGPGTRLLVL.